Presented here are 28 T cell receptor beta chains from one specimen sequenced in a study of cytomegalovirus exposure and HLA in healthy donors. It was with 60 Vbeta and 13 Jbeta primers that the PCR ran. Data came from immunoSEQ multiplex PCR; TCRdb stores just in-frame clones and leaves some out. The profile shows 100,000 or so clones, about four fifths of them singletons. The sequencing input was PBMCs. The receptor source for this set is a woman between 35 and 50 years old in good health and CMV-seronegative.

Details on this clone: The identical CDR3 is also encoded by other nucleotide sequences in the sample. V gene TRBV30 combines with J gene TRBJ2-3; TRBD2 agrees at 7 bases. Trimming removed 4 bases from V and 5 bases from J; junction bases left unmatched: 3. There are 12 residues in the CDR3. Germline V gene lookup returns CDR1 GTSNPN and CDR2 SVGIG (reference sequence). The CDR3 DNA follows: TGTGCCTGGACTCCGGGGGGAGATACGCAGTATTTT. This sequence encodes CAWTPGGDTQYF.

This chain joins TRBV6-5 and TRBJ2-1; tentatively, D is TRBD2 (6 bases). The CDR3 runs 14 residues. Trimming stripped 2 bases from V and 4 bases from J, with 9 bases between. Germline values: CDR1 MNHEY, CDR2 SVGAGI. The chain's CDR3 is CASSYGDLYNEQFF. The DNA for the CDR3 is TGTGCCAGCAGTTACGGGGACTTATACAATGAGCAGTTCTTC.

The V call is TRBV5-1, the J call TRBJ1-1, with 9 bases matching TRBD1. CDR1 and CDR2 from the germline V gene are SGHRS and YFSETQ. The trim removed 6 bases at V and 0 bases at J, leaving 9 bases unmatched. The CDR3 length is 16 residues. CDR3 sequence: CASTWTGVGMNTEAFF. The CDR3 DNA is TGCGCCAGCACCTGGACAGGGGTGGGGATGAACACTGAAGCTTTCTTT.

The chain is built from TRBV7-9 and TRBJ2-1, with TRBD2 as a possible D gene (6 bases). The CDR3 extends over 13 amino acids. The germline CDR1 and CDR2 sequences are SEHNR and FQNEAQ (reference sequence). V gave up 8 bases and J gave up 4 bases, with 12 bases separating them. The chain's CDR3 is CASLLAEYNEQFF. The CDR3 coding sequence is TGTGCCAGCCTGTTAGCGGAGTACAATGAGCAGTTCTTC. Filled out from reference TRBV7-9 and TRBJ2-1, the complete variable domain reads DTGVSQNPRHKITKRGQNVTFRCDPISEHNRLYWYRQTLGQGPEFLTYFQNEAQLEKSRLLSDRFSAERPKGSFSTLEIQRTEQGDSAMYLCASLLAEYNEQFFGPGTRLTVL.

This chain joins TRBV2 and TRBJ2-3, with 8 bases that match TRBD1. Germline assignment: CDR1 SNHLY and CDR2 FYNNEI. CDR3 length: 16 amino acids. V shed 7 bases, J shed 2 bases, and the junction held 11 bases outside the gene matches. The CDR3 DNA reads as TGTGCCAGCACTTGGGAGACAGGGGATAACACAGATACGCAGTATTTT. Translated, it gives CASTWETGDNTDTQYF.

Points on this clone: Mismatch with germline at one junction end may stem from a read error. The chain recombines TRBV7-9 with TRBJ2-3; 13 bases line up with TRBD2. The length of the CDR3 is 17 residues. The germline gives CDR1 SEHNR, CDR2 FQNEAQ (reference sequence). The CDR3 sequence: CSSRFLLAGGSADTQYF. The DNA for the CDR3 is TGTTCCAGCAGGTTTCTACTAGCGGGAGGGAGCGCAGATACGCAGTATTTT.

The sample holds a few counts of this clone. The chain couples TRBV25-1 to TRBJ1-1; D not resolved. CDR1 and CDR2 from the germline V gene are MGHDK and SYGVNS. The CDR3 runs 14 residues. Deletions cut 1 base from V and 6 bases from J, with 12 bases between. The CDR3 nucleotides read TGTGCCAGCAGTGAATGGAGGGAAAGTGCTGAAGCTTTCTTT. It codes for CASSEWRESAEAFF.

In its sample, this clone was seen a few times. V and J are TRBV7-9 and TRBJ2-1; tentative D call: TRBD2 (6 bases). The CDR3 sequence is 12 residues long. The ends were cut back, 2 bases at V and 14 bases at J, with 13 bases in the middle. Germline V gene sequence: CDR1 SEHNR, CDR2 FQNEAQ (reference sequence). The DNA for the CDR3 is TGTGCCAGCAGCTTAACCCGGGAGTGGAAGTTCTTC. Translating gives CASSLTREWKFF.

This clone turned up a few times. The chain links TRBV5-4 to TRBJ1-2, with D possibly matching TRBD1 (6 bases). Per the germline V gene, CDR1 is SGHNT and CDR2 is YYREEE (reference sequence). Between the trimmed V and J ends, which lost 0 bases and 2 bases, there was a span of 17 bases. There are 17 residues in the CDR3. In nucleotides, the CDR3 is TGTGCCAGCAGCTTGGGTCCGTCGGGGGGCTTAAACTATGGCTACACCTTC. Translation gives CASSLGPSGGLNYGYTF.

This clone was detected a few times. The chain recombines TRBV5-1 with TRBJ2-5, with TRBD2 identical over 11 bases. Germline V gene data show CDR1 as SGHRS and CDR2 as YFSETQ. The V gene end was trimmed by 4 bases and the J gene end by 4 bases; junction bases not matched to a gene: 18. CDR3 size: 19 residues. CDR3: CASSHSRGTSGGSPETQYF. In DNA, the CDR3 is TGCGCCAGCAGCCATTCGCGGGGTACTAGCGGGGGTAGTCCAGAGACCCAGTACTTC.

This chain uses TRBV15 with TRBJ1-5; the match to TRBD1 covers 8 bases. CDR1 is LNHNV, CDR2 YYDKDF, per germline (reference sequence). Unmatched junction bases numbered 10, after V lost 0 bases and J lost 6 bases. The CDR3 extends over 17 amino acids. The CDR3 bases are TGTGCCACCAGCAGAGATAGGTCAGGGGGCCTGGGTCAGCCCCAGCATTTT. Protein: CATSRDRSGGLGQPQHF.

The gene calls are TRBV2 and TRBJ2-2; D uncertain. This CDR3 has 17 residues. Germline-derived CDR1 and CDR2 are SNHLY and FYNNEI. V gave up 5 bases and J gave up 0 bases, with 16 bases separating them. CDR3 nucleotides: TGTGCCAGCAGTAAAGGTGGCGGAACAACGAACACCGGGGAGCTGTTTTTT. Protein sequence: CASSKGGGTTNTGELFF.

The CDR3 nucleotides read TGTGCCAGCAGCCAAGAGCTAGCTTCTAGCACAGATACGCAGTATTTT. This codes for CASSQELASSTDTQYF. The chain combines TRBV4-2 with TRBJ2-3, with TRBD2 as a possible D gene (5 bases). Trimming left V 0 bases short and J 0 bases short, with 10 bases between. Germline-derived CDR1 and CDR2 are LGHNA and YNFKEQ. The CDR3 consists of 16 residues.

This chain connects TRBV6-6 to TRBJ2-3, with TRBD2 as a possible D gene (5 bases). The V end lost 8 bases, the J end lost 3 bases, and 9 bases lay between the germline ends. Germline CDR1 and CDR2: MNHNY and SVGAGI (reference sequence). CDR3 size: 12 residues. In DNA form, the CDR3 reads TGTGCCAGCGAGGGTGGGACAGATACGCAGTATTTT. Protein product: CASEGGTDTQYF.

This chain joins TRBV28 and TRBJ1-6; D possibly corresponds to TRBD1 (5 bases). In germline, CDR1 is MDHEN, CDR2 SYDVKM. The length of the CDR3 is 14 residues. Between the trimmed V and J ends, which lost 3 bases and 8 bases, there was a span of 11 bases. CDR3 bases: TGTGCCAGCAGTTTGGGGGGGAGTTATTCACCCCTCCACTTT. It yields the protein CASSLGGSYSPLHF. Filled out from reference TRBV28 and TRBJ1-6, the complete variable domain reads DVKVTQSSRYLVKRTGEKVFLECVQDMDHENMFWYRQDPGLGLRLIYFSYDVKMKEKGDIPEGYSVSREKKERFSLILESASTNQTSMYLCASSLGGSYSPLHFGNGTRLTVT.

V usage is TRBV7-9 and J usage is TRBJ1-1; D uncertain. The CDR3 has 13 residues. Germline CDR1 and CDR2: SEHNR and FQNEAQ (reference sequence). The V and J ends lost 5 bases and 5 bases respectively, with 12 bases between them. The CDR3 loop is CASSREGGTEAFF. The DNA for the CDR3 is TGTGCCAGCAGCCGGGAGGGCGGAACTGAAGCTTTCTTT.

The rearrangement uses TRBV7-2 and TRBJ1-2; no reliable D call. This CDR3 contains 12 residues. Trimming took off 4 bases at V and 7 bases at J, with 10 bases between the two ends. CDR1 and CDR2 (germline): SGHTA, FQGNSA. CDR3 nucleotide sequence: TGTGCCAGCAGCTCGGTAGCCTCTGGCTACACCTTC. Its translation is CASSSVASGYTF.

The chain employs TRBV14 and TRBJ2-1; 10 nucleotides align to TRBD2. Germline V gives CDR1 SGHDN, CDR2 FVKESK. V lost 1 base, J lost 10 bases, and 1 base stayed unmatched. The length of the CDR3 is 13 residues. CDR3 DNA: TGTGCCAGCAGCCAAGCTAGCGGGGGAGAGCAGTTCTTC. As protein: CASSQASGGEQFF.

The gene calls are TRBV19 and TRBJ2-1; tentative D call: TRBD1 (6 bases). The CDR3 totals 16 residues. Germline loops: CDR1 LNHDA, CDR2 SQIVND (reference sequence). V was cut by 2 bases and J by 9 bases, with 20 bases left in between. This CDR3 is CASSILQGWTSFEQFF. The CDR3 region has the DNA TGTGCCAGTAGTATACTACAGGGTTGGACCTCTTTTGAGCAGTTCTTC.

Notes on this clone: This CDR3 is missing its conserved last phenylalanine or tryptophan, likely due to a read error. No DNA is shown, since the ends of the CDR3 on it are uncertain; the CDR3 is the one TCRdb lists. The chain recombines TRBV14 with TRBJ2-7; TRBD2, the table's D call, was not compared with the DNA. The germline V gene encodes CDR1 SGHDN and CDR2 FVKESK. The CDR3 is made up of 10 amino acids, end residues included. This CDR3 reads CASSQDPRRI.

This clone was found once. Other DNA sequences from this sample encode an identical CDR3 as well. The chain combines TRBV6-1 with TRBJ1-6, with 9 positions matching TRBD1. CDR3 length: 16 residues. After removal of 1 base from V and 10 bases from J, the junction contained 8 bases not matched to a gene. Germline CDR1 MNHNS, CDR2 SASEGT. The CDR3: CASSEDRGLVYSPLHF. The CDR3 DNA sequence: TGTGCCAGCAGTGAAGACAGGGGGCTTGTATACTCACCCCTCCACTTT.

The chain is built from TRBV7-9 and TRBJ2-5, with a weak D call TRBD1 (5 bases). With the DNA end fitting TRBJ2-7 better, the J assignment may be wrong. The germline V gene has CDR1 SEHNR and CDR2 FQNEAQ (reference sequence). The length of the CDR3 is 12 residues. CDR3 residues: CASSLVGVEQYF. Written as DNA, the CDR3 is TGTGCCAGCAGCTTAGTAGGGGTCGAGCAGTACTTC.

The chain is built from TRBV5-1 and TRBJ2-5; 12 bases agree with TRBD2. Trimming cost V 0 bases and J 4 bases; bases outside gene matches: 10. Germline CDR1 is SGHRS and CDR2 is YFSETQ. This CDR3 has 18 residues. In nucleotides, the CDR3 is TGCGCCAGCAGCTTGGGTCGGCTAGCGGGGGGGCCGGGAGAGACCCAGTACTTC. Its translation is CASSLGRLAGGPGETQYF.

The rearrangement links TRBV7-2 to TRBJ2-7; D gene unclear. Germline V gene sequence: CDR1 SGHTA, CDR2 FQGNSA. Trimming left V 5 bases short and J 4 bases short, with 12 bases between. The CDR3 runs 13 residues. CDR3 nucleotides: TGTGCCAGCAGCCCCCTGACCGGGTACGAGCAGTACTTC. Protein sequence: CASSPLTGYEQYF.

This clone has only a few counts. V and J are TRBV6-5 and TRBJ1-2, with TRBD1 as a possible D gene (6 bases). Germline CDR1 reads MNHEY; CDR2 reads SVGAGI. Trimming cost V 2 bases and J 3 bases, with 13 bases left between them. This CDR3 spans 15 amino acids. The CDR3 protein is CASSYTGGVHYGYTF. The DNA for the CDR3 is TGTGCCAGCAGTTACACGGGGGGCGTGCACTATGGCTACACCTTC.

As regards this clone: This sample also contains other DNA sequences that code for the same CDR3. The genes are TRBV30 and TRBJ1-5; 7 nucleotides agree with TRBD1. Trimming removed 5 bases from V and 7 bases from J; junction bases left unmatched: 8. CDR3 length: 13 residues. CDR1 GTSNPN and CDR2 SVGIG come from the germline V gene (reference sequence). CDR3 residues: CAWADRDGQPQHF. CDR3 bases: TGTGCCTGGGCCGACAGGGATGGACAGCCCCAGCATTTT.

The chain has TRBV13 and TRBJ2-1, with 8 positions matching TRBD1. Trimming removed 6 bases from V and 12 bases from J; junction bases left unmatched: 7. This CDR3 comprises 12 residues. CDR1 is PRHDT, CDR2 FYEKMQ, per germline (reference sequence). CDR3 in amino acids: CASRRYRGVQFF. In nucleotides, the CDR3 is TGTGCCAGCAGACGATACAGGGGGGTGCAGTTCTTC.

CDR3 protein: CASTPAGIVGQPQHF. The CDR3 coding sequence is TGTGCCAGCACTCCGGCCGGGATTGTGGGTCAGCCCCAGCATTTT. This chain uses TRBV6-1 with TRBJ1-5; D is undetermined. Germline values: CDR1 MNHNS, CDR2 SASEGT. Trimming pared 7 bases from V and 6 bases from J, leaving 19 bases between. The CDR3 runs 15 residues.